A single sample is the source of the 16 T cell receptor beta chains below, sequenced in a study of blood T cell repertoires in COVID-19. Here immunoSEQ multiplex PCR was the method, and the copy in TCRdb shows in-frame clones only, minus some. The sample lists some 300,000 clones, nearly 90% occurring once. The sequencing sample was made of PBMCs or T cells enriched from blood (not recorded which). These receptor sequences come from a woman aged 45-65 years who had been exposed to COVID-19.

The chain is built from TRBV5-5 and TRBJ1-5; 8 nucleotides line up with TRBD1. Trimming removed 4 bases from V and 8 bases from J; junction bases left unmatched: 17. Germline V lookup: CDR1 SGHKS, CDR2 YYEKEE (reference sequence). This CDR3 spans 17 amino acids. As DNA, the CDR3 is TGTGCCAGCAGCCCGCGGAGCGACAGGGGTTGGGGAGAGCCCCAGCATTTT. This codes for CASSPRSDRGWGEPQHF.

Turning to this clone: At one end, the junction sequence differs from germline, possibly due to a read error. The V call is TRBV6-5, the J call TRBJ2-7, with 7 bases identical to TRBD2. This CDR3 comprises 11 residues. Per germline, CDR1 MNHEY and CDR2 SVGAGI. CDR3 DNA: TGTGCCAGCAGGAAGACCCCGGGACTAATCTTC. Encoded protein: CASRKTPGLIF.

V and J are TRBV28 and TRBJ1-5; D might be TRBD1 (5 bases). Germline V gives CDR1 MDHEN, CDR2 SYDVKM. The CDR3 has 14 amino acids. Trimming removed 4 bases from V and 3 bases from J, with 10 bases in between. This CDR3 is CASSYAGNNQPQHF. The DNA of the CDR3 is TGTGCCAGCAGTTATGCAGGGAACAATCAGCCCCAGCATTTT. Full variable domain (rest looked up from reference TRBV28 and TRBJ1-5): DVKVTQSSRYLVKRTGEKVFLECVQDMDHENMFWYRQDPGLGLRLIYFSYDVKMKEKGDIPEGYSVSREKKERFSLILESASTNQTSMYLCASSYAGNNQPQHFGDGTRLSIL.

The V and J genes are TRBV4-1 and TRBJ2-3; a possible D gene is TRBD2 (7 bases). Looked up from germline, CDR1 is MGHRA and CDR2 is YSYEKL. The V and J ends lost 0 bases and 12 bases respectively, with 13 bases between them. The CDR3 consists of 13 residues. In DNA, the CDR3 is TGCGCCAGCAGCCAAGATCTTGCGGGGGCTCAGTATTTT. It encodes CASSQDLAGAQYF.

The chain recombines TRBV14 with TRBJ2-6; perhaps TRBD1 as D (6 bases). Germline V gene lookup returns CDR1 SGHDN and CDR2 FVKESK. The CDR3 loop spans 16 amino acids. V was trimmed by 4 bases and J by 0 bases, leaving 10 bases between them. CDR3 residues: CASSLPDSSGANVLTF. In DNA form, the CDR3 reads TGTGCCAGCAGCCTCCCGGACAGCTCTGGGGCCAACGTCCTGACTTTC.

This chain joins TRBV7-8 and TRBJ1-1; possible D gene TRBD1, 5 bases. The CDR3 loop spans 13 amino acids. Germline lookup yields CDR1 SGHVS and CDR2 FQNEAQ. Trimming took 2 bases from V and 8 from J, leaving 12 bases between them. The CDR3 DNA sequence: TGTGCCAGCAGCTTATTACGGACACCCGAAGCTTTCTTT. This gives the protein CASSLLRTPEAFF.

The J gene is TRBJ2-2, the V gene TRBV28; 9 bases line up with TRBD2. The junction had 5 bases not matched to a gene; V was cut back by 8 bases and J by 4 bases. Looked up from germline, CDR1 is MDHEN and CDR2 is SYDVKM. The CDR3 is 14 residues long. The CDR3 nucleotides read TGTGCCAGCGGGTTACTAGCGGGCACCGGGGAGCTGTTTTTT. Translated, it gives CASGLLAGTGELFF.

The CDR3 loop is CASSYGINYGYTF. The CDR3, as DNA: TGTGCCAGCAGTTATGGCATAAACTATGGCTACACCTTC. The chain is built from TRBV6-5 and TRBJ1-2; D gene unclear. V lost 3 bases, J lost 2 bases, and 7 bases lay in between. The CDR3 runs 13 residues. Germline assignment: CDR1 MNHEY and CDR2 SVGAGI.

The CDR3 nucleotides read TGTGCCAGCAGGCCGGGGGGGACAGCTTTAACTGGAAACACCATATATTTT. This sequence encodes CASRPGGTALTGNTIYF. The chain is built from TRBV28 and TRBJ1-3; TRBD1 agrees at 7 bases. CDR1 MDHEN and CDR2 SYDVKM come from the germline V gene. The CDR3 has 17 residues. The ends lost 6 bases at V and 2 bases at J; junction bases unmatched: 13. The full variable domain, its missing parts supplied by reference TRBV28 and TRBJ1-3, is DVKVTQSSRYLVKRTGEKVFLECVQDMDHENMFWYRQDPGLGLRLIYFSYDVKMKEKGDIPEGYSVSREKKERFSLILESASTNQTSMYLCASRPGGTALTGNTIYFGEGSWLTVV.

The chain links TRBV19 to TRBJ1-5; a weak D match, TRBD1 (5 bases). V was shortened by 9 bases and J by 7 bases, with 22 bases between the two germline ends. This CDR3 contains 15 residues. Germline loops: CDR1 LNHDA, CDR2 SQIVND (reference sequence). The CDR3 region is CASSVDWVSGQPQHF. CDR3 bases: TGTGCCAGCTCAGTAGATTGGGTCTCAGGGCAGCCCCAGCATTTT.

CDR3 loop: CASSPLGQGENGYTF. CDR3 DNA: TGTGCCAGCAGCCCCCTGGGACAGGGGGAGAATGGCTACACCTTC. The chain recombines TRBV7-9 with TRBJ1-2; 11 positions agree with TRBD1. The CDR3 is 15 residues long. CDR1 SEHNR and CDR2 FQNEAQ come from the germline V gene (reference sequence). V shed 5 bases, J shed 6 bases, and the junction held 8 bases outside the gene matches.

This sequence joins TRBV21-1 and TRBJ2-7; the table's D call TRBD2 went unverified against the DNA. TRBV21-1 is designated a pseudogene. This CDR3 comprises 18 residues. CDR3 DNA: TGTGCCAGCAGCGCCCGGGTGATCGGGGGGGGCTGTTCCTACGAGCAGTACTTC. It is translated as CASSARVIGGGCSYEQYF.

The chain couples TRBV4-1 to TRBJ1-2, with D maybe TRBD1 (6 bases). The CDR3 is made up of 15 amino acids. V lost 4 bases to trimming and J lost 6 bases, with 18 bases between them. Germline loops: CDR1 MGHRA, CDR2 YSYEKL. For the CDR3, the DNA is TGCGCCAGCAGCCTCCTAGGACTCCAGGGGAATGGCTACACCTTC. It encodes CASSLLGLQGNGYTF.

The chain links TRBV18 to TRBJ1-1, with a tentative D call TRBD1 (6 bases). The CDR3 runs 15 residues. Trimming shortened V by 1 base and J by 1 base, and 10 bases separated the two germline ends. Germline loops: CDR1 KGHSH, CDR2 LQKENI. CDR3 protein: CASSPQGHANTEAFF. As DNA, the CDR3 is TGTGCCAGCTCACCACAGGGACACGCGAACACTGAAGCTTTCTTT.

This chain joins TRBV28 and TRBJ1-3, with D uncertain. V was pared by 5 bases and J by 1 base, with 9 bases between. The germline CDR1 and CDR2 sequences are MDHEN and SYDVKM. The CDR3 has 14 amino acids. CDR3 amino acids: CASSHQISGNTIYF. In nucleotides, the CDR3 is TGTGCCAGCAGTCATCAGATTTCTGGAAACACCATATATTTT.

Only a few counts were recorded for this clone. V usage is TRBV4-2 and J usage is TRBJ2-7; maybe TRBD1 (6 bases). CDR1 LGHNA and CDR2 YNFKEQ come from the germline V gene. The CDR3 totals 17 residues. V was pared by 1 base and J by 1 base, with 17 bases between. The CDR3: CASSQGLWQTGSYEQYF. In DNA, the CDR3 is TGTGCCAGCAGCCAAGGTTTGTGGCAGACAGGATCCTACGAGCAGTACTTC.